This TCR beta chain was found in a study of Graves' ophthalmopathy and Graves' hyperthyroidism. Study conclusions and caveats: Blood also contained most of the expanded thyroid clonotypes above 0.001 frequency. Ophthalmopathy progression cases were predicted by the model with roughly 64% sensitivity and 72% to 80% specificity.

Notes on this clonotype: Antigen specificity is unknown.

Exclusion covered patients with other autoimmune diseases or uncontrolled infections (as well as pregnancy or lactation). Amplification of TCR beta CDR3 regions used RNA transcripts. RT-PCR with HTBI primers came first, then second-round multiplex PCR. MiXCR, run by TCRdb on the multiplex PCR reads, gives a single entry per CDR3 protein. This table holds about 500,000 distinct CDR3 sequences, 35% to 40% found once. V gave up 0 bases and J gave up 6 bases, with 9 bases separating them. From germline, CDR1 is SGHDT and CDR2 YYEEEE. This CDR3 has 14 residues. The receptor was derived from an adult man with Graves' hyperthyroidism. This chain uses TRBV5-6 with TRBJ2-2, with D hard to call. Sequencing was done on a sample of peripheral blood or thyroid tissue (not recorded which). The DNA of the CDR3 is TGTGCCAGCAGCTTGGTTAAGGGATCCGGGGAGCTGTTTTTT. Amino acids: CASSLVKGSGELFF.